This T cell receptor beta chain was obtained from a study of cytomegalovirus exposure and HLA in healthy donors. General study points: An analysis that was carried out later associated 16,000 or so TCR beta sequences with HLA alleles at 0.05 false discovery rate.

Of note for this clone: Its specificity is unknown.

CDR3 size: 11 residues. V shed 0 bases and J shed 9 bases, with 6 bases lying between them. Germline V gene lookup returns CDR1 GTSNPN and CDR2 SVGIG (reference sequence). PCR involved 60 Vbeta and 13 Jbeta primers. Here immunoSEQ multiplex PCR was the method, and the copy in TCRdb shows in-frame clones only, minus some. The table for this sample gives around 75,000 clones. This chain connects TRBV30 to TRBJ2-1; D ambiguous. This TCR came from a man aged 45 to 65 in good health and CMV-seropositive. Sequencing was done on a sample of PBMCs. The CDR3 protein is CAWSVRGEQFF. In DNA, the CDR3 is TGTGCCTGGAGTGTAAGAGGTGAGCAGTTCTTC. Based on the CDR3 plus reference TRBV30 and TRBJ2-1, the full variable domain is SQTIHQWPATLVQPVGSPLSLECTVEGTSNPNLYWYRQAAGRGLQLLFYSVGIGQISSEVPQNLSASRPQDRQFILSSKKLLLSDSGFYLCAWSVRGEQFFGPGTRLTVL.